This T cell receptor beta chain came from a study of blood T cell repertoires in COVID-19. About the study: There were acute and convalescent COVID-19 samples, and they came from the United States, Italy and Spain.

Original processing methods: Amplification from reference gene primers served as the basis for estimated nucleated cell counts. Libraries were prepared by immunoSEQ multiplex PCR; TCRdb keeps only in-frame clonotypes and omits some of them. The DNA was the basis for D and trimming; V, J and clone size are from that table. Among 300,000 to 450,000 clones, around 87% were seen once, and the ten largest hold under 11%. Seattle researchers signed up patients amid active infection and tracked them longitudinally. Trimming pared 5 bases from V and 9 bases from J, leaving 20 bases between. This CDR3 region has 15 residues. Germline CDR1 is MGHRA and CDR2 is YSYEKL.

The TCR sequence derives from a woman aged 30 to 39 with COVID-19, enrolled during active disease. Sequencing input: peripheral blood. This rearrangement joins TRBV4-1 to TRBJ1-5; D perhaps matches TRBD1 (5 bases). This CDR3 is CASSTGPTGVLPQHF. The CDR3 coding sequence is TGCGCCAGCAGCACCGGACCCACGGGGGTGTTGCCCCAGCATTTT.